The source of this T cell receptor (beta chain) is a study of cytomegalovirus exposure and HLA in healthy donors. Notes on the study in general: A later analysis linked a missense DCLRE1C variant to TCR beta V- and J-gene trimming. Analyzed later, most CMV-associated TCR beta chains appeared HLA-restricted. Some public TCRs appeared in many individuals, while most sequences were rare.

Comments on this clone: The antigen is not known.

PCR amplification relied on 60 Vbeta primers (plus 13 Jbeta primers). Repertoires were generated with immunoSEQ multiplex PCR, while TCRdb's copy carries only in-frame clones and drops some. The sample has 200,000 to 250,000 clones; around four fifths are singletons. There are 14 residues in the CDR3. The chain employs TRBV21-1 and TRBJ1-2; the table calls TRBD1, which could not be checked here. TRBV21-1 is given as a pseudogene. Material: PBMCs. The sequence was collected from a woman aged 35 to 49 in good health and CMV-seronegative. CDR3 coding DNA: TGTGCCAGCAGCAAATACGACAGGGGGTATGGCTACACCTTC. Translating gives CASSKYDRGYGYTF.